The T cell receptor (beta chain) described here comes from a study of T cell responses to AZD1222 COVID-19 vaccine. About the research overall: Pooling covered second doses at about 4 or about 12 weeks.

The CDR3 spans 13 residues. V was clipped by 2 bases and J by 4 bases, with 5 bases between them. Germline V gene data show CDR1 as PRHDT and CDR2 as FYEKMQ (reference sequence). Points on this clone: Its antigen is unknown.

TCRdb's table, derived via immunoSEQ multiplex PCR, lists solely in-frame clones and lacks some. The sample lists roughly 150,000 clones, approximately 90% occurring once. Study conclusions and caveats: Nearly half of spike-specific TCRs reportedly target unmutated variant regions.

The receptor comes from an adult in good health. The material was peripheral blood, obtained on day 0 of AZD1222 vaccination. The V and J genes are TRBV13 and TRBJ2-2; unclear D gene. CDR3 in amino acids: CASSLHITGELFF. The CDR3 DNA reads TGTGCCAGCAGCTTACATATCACCGGGGAGCTGTTTTTT.